A single sample gave rise to the 21 T cell receptor beta chains below, sequenced in a study of blood T cell repertoires in COVID-19. Profiled with immunoSEQ multiplex PCR; TCRdb holds only in-frame clones, not every one. In the table there are around 190,000 clones, 88% of which are singletons. Sequencing was performed on peripheral blood. These receptor sequences come from a human donor in a cohort sampled during active COVID-19.

The J gene is TRBJ2-1, the V gene TRBV18; 10 bases map to TRBD2. With 0 bases clipped from V and 6 bases from J, the junction kept 5 bases outside the gene matches. The V gene's germline CDR1 is KGHSH and CDR2 LQKENI. This CDR3 has 16 residues. CDR3 sequence: CASSPPGVAGGNEQFF. Here the CDR3 DNA reads TGTGCCAGCTCACCACCCGGGGTAGCGGGGGGCAATGAGCAGTTCTTC.

V usage is TRBV6-5 and J usage is TRBJ1-1; 8 nucleotides align to TRBD1. The germline CDR1 and CDR2 sequences are MNHEY and SVGAGI. The V segment lost 8 bases and the J segment 7 bases; nucleotides outside the gene matches: 3. The CDR3 is made up of 11 amino acids. CDR3: CASHGTGEAFF. CDR3 nucleotides: TGTGCCAGCCACGGGACAGGTGAAGCTTTCTTT.

The chain couples TRBV7-2 to TRBJ2-2; 9 positions agree with TRBD2. CDR3 length: 17 residues. J was trimmed by 6 bases and V by 1 base; bases with no gene match: 9. Germline V CDR1 and CDR2: SGHTA, FQGNSA. The CDR3 reads CASSLETLAGIPGELFF. The CDR3 DNA sequence: TGTGCCAGCAGCTTAGAGACTCTAGCGGGGATCCCCGGGGAGCTGTTTTTT.

The chain joins TRBV4-1 to TRBJ1-2; 10 bases are a match to TRBD1. Trimming removed 3 bases from V and 7 bases from J; junction bases left unmatched: 8. Germline-derived CDR1 and CDR2 are MGHRA and YSYEKL. The CDR3 totals 15 residues. CDR3 in DNA: TGCGCCAGCAGCCATTCCGGACAGGGGGAACCTGGCTACACCTTC. As protein: CASSHSGQGEPGYTF.

The rearrangement uses TRBV6-5 and TRBJ2-3, with a tentative D call TRBD2 (7 bases). There are 15 residues in the CDR3. Germline V gene sequence: CDR1 MNHEY, CDR2 SVGAGI. Trimming left V 4 bases short and J 0 bases short, with 11 bases between. This chain's CDR3 is CASSLGGGSTDTQYF. CDR3 DNA: TGTGCCAGCAGTTTAGGGGGAGGGAGCACAGATACGCAGTATTTT.

The chain carries TRBV6-2 or TRBV6-3 and TRBJ1-1; D remains ambiguous. Trimming pared 0 bases from V and 3 bases from J, leaving 14 bases between. Germline V gives CDR1 MNHEY, CDR2 SVGEGT. The length of the CDR3 is 16 residues. The CDR3 region has the DNA TGTGCCAGCAGTTACTCGGTAGGAGACTGGGACACTGAAGCTTTCTTT. Translating gives CASSYSVGDWDTEAFF.

The V call is TRBV18, the J call TRBJ2-7; 8 bases are shared with TRBD1. The CDR3 is made up of 14 amino acids. After removal of 6 bases from V and 2 bases from J, the junction contained 6 bases not matched to a gene. Germline V gives CDR1 KGHSH, CDR2 LQKENI. CDR3 region: CASSRTGPTYEQYF. The CDR3 bases are TGTGCCAGCTCTCGGACAGGGCCCACCTACGAGCAGTACTTC.

The gene calls are TRBV5-1 and TRBJ1-2, with D perhaps matching TRBD1 (6 bases). Trimming removed 5 bases at V and 3 bases at J, with 14 bases between. This CDR3 contains 14 residues. The germline V gene has CDR1 SGHRS and CDR2 YFSETQ. CDR3 bases: TGCGCCAGCAGTATCGGGGGGCTCGACTATGGCTACACCTTC. Translation gives CASSIGGLDYGYTF.

The table lists this clone with a few counts. The rearrangement uses TRBV7-9 and TRBJ2-7, with TRBD2 matching over 7 bases. Germline V gives CDR1 SEHNR, CDR2 FQNEAQ (reference sequence). Trimming removed 3 bases from V and 2 bases from J; junction bases left unmatched: 7. The CDR3 is 15 amino acids. CDR3: CASSFGASGTYEQYF. CDR3 bases: TGTGCCAGCAGCTTTGGGGCTAGCGGAACCTACGAGCAGTACTTC.

The CDR3 nucleotides are TGTGCCAGCAGCCGAGGAACAGGGTCTGGAAACACCATATATTTT. Amino acid sequence: CASSRGTGSGNTIYF. The gene calls are TRBV3-1 (or the pseudogene TRBV3-2) and TRBJ1-3; D might be TRBD1 (6 bases). This CDR3 has 15 amino acids. Germline CDR1 reads LGHDT; CDR2 reads YNNKEL (reference sequence). Trimming stripped 4 bases from V and 1 base from J, with 11 bases between.

The CDR3 loop reads CASSLLEGYPYNEQFF. CDR3 bases: TGTGCCAGCAGTTTATTGGAGGGATACCCCTACAATGAGCAGTTCTTC. This chain joins TRBV27 and TRBJ2-1; D is possibly TRBD2 (6 bases). Germline V lookup: CDR1 MNHEY, CDR2 SMNVEV (reference sequence). Trimming left V 1 base short and J 2 bases short, with 12 bases between. The CDR3 contains 16 residues.

J is TRBJ2-7 and V is TRBV7-8; D ambiguous. V lost 4 bases and J 2 bases, leaving 12 bases between the germline ends. This CDR3 has 14 amino acids. From germline, CDR1 is SGHVS and CDR2 FQNEAQ. The CDR3 here is CASSSTSHAYEQYF. Written as DNA, the CDR3 is TGTGCCAGCAGCTCTACCTCGCACGCCTACGAGCAGTACTTC.

This chain joins TRBV5-1 and TRBJ2-2, with TRBD2 matching 9 bases. Trimming took 0 bases from V and 6 from J; bases not matched to a gene: 9. Germline V gene lookup returns CDR1 SGHRS and CDR2 YFSETQ. This CDR3 has 17 amino acids. This chain's CDR3 is CASSLDLAGQGAGELFF. The CDR3 DNA sequence: TGCGCCAGCAGCTTGGACCTAGCGGGACAAGGGGCCGGGGAGCTGTTTTTT.

The chain uses TRBV2 and TRBJ2-1, with 7 bases identical to TRBD2. After removal of 1 base from V and 3 bases from J, the junction contained 6 bases not matched to a gene. Germline-derived CDR1 and CDR2 are SNHLY and FYNNEI. This CDR3 spans 16 amino acids. Here the CDR3 DNA reads TGTGCCAGCAGTGAAGTTCGACTAGCCGTCTACAATGAGCAGTTCTTC. It translates to CASSEVRLAVYNEQFF.

V and J are TRBV28 and TRBJ2-1, with TRBD2 as a possible D gene (5 bases). CDR1 and CDR2 from the germline V gene are MDHEN and SYDVKM. V was trimmed by 3 bases and J by 5 bases, leaving 14 bases between them. There are 15 residues in the CDR3. CDR3 amino acids: CASSFPLGRHNEQFF. CDR3 sequence (DNA): TGTGCCAGCAGTTTCCCCCTGGGGAGACACAATGAGCAGTTCTTC.

V is TRBV11-1 and J is TRBJ2-7, with TRBD1 matching 9 bases. With 1 base clipped from V and 1 base from J, the junction kept 5 bases outside the gene matches. Germline values: CDR1 SGHAT, CDR2 FQDESV (reference sequence). The CDR3 has 16 residues. This CDR3 reads CASSLVSGQGSYEQYF. The CDR3 bases are TGTGCCAGCAGCTTAGTATCTGGACAGGGGTCCTACGAGCAGTACTTC.

The chain is built from TRBV7-9 and TRBJ1-4; 8 positions agree with TRBD1. The germline CDR1 and CDR2 sequences are SEHNR and FQNEAQ (reference sequence). The V segment lost 5 bases and the J segment 4 bases; nucleotides outside the gene matches: 3. This CDR3 spans 14 amino acids. The CDR3 nucleotides are TGTGCCAGCAGCCGGGGACAGGATAATGAAAAACTGTTTTTT. Translated, it gives CASSRGQDNEKLFF. The complete variable domain, with remaining parts taken from reference TRBV7-9 and TRBJ1-4, reads DTGVSQNPRHKITKRGQNVTFRCDPISEHNRLYWYRQTLGQGPEFLTYFQNEAQLEKSRLLSDRFSAERPKGSFSTLEIQRTEQGDSAMYLCASSRGQDNEKLFFGSGTQLSVL.

V and J are TRBV3-1 (or the pseudogene TRBV3-2) and TRBJ2-7; D gene uncertain. Per the germline V gene, CDR1 is LGHDT and CDR2 is YNNKEL (reference sequence). Trimming stripped 1 base from V and 3 bases from J, with 13 bases between. This CDR3 region has 15 residues. The CDR3 nucleotides read TGTGCCAGCAGCCAAGTTTCTTCGTACAGCTACGAGCAGTACTTC. Encoded protein: CASSQVSSYSYEQYF.

CDR3 DNA: TGTGCCAGCAGTTACGGGGGGACGATGTACGAGCAGTACTTC. Translating it yields CASSYGGTMYEQYF. The chain has TRBV6-2 or TRBV6-3 and TRBJ2-7; perhaps TRBD2 as D (6 bases). CDR3 size: 14 residues. Germline CDR1 reads MNHEY; CDR2 reads SVGEGT. The V gene lost 2 bases and the J gene lost 4 bases, with 12 bases spanning the gap.

V is TRBV2 and J is TRBJ1-5; D gene ambiguous. The germline V gene encodes CDR1 SNHLY and CDR2 FYNNEI. CDR3 size: 14 residues. V was shortened by 5 bases and J by 3 bases, with 11 bases between the two germline ends. CDR3 coding DNA: TGTGCCAGCAGTCCCGACGGGAACAATCAGCCCCAGCATTTT. Translated, it gives CASSPDGNNQPQHF.

The chain carries TRBV28 and TRBJ1-5; TRBD1 aligns across 7 bases. This CDR3 is built from 15 residues. With V trimmed by 2 bases and J by 6 bases, 7 bases remained unmatched. Germline-derived CDR1 and CDR2 are MDHEN and SYDVKM. As DNA, the CDR3 is TGTGCCAGCAGTTTACCCGACAGGGAGAGTCAGCCCCAGCATTTT. Its translation: CASSLPDRESQPQHF. Drawing the rest from reference TRBV28 and TRBJ1-5, the complete variable domain is DVKVTQSSRYLVKRTGEKVFLECVQDMDHENMFWYRQDPGLGLRLIYFSYDVKMKEKGDIPEGYSVSREKKERFSLILESASTNQTSMYLCASSLPDRESQPQHFGDGTRLSIL.